The 27 T cell receptor beta chains given below trace back to one sample, sequenced in a study of blood T cell repertoires in COVID-19. The data were produced by immunoSEQ multiplex PCR, yet TCRdb's version contains in-frame clones alone and is incomplete. Of about 150,000 clones detected, around 79% appear once; the ten largest clones hold about 9%. The sample was peripheral blood. The source is a man aged 45 to 65 with active or convalescent COVID-19.

The genes are TRBV4-2 and TRBJ2-1, with TRBD2 matching over 10 bases. Germline assignment: CDR1 LGHNA and CDR2 YNFKEQ. V was pared by 4 bases and J by 8 bases, with 11 bases of the junction left unmatched. The length of the CDR3 is 16 residues. CDR3 sequence: CASSPRSSGSYDEQFF. CDR3 nucleotides: TGTGCCAGCAGCCCTCGGTCTAGCGGGAGTTATGATGAGCAGTTCTTC.

This sequence joins TRBV9 and TRBJ2-1; 9 bases align to TRBD2. Looked up from germline, CDR1 is SGDLS and CDR2 is YYNGEE. This CDR3 has 15 amino acids. V lost 2 bases to trimming and J lost 7 bases; unmatched junction nucleotides: 7. CDR3 residues: CASSVGGRAVNEQFF. The CDR3, as DNA: TGTGCCAGCAGCGTGGGCGGGAGGGCCGTGAATGAGCAGTTCTTC.

The CDR3 nucleotides read TGTGCCAGTATTAAGTGGGGGGAGCCGACCGGGGAGCTGTTTTTT. Protein sequence: CASIKWGEPTGELFF. The chain is built from TRBV11-2 and TRBJ2-2; tentatively, D is TRBD2 (6 bases). This CDR3 contains 15 residues. CDR1 and CDR2 from the germline V gene are SGHAT and FQNNGV. V gave up 9 bases and J gave up 5 bases, with 19 bases separating them.

The chain joins TRBV30 to TRBJ1-3, with 8 bases identical to TRBD1. V trimming: 2 bases; J trimming: 2 bases; junction bases outside the gene matches: 5. CDR3 length equals 15 residues. Germline assignment: CDR1 GTSNPN and CDR2 SVGIG (reference sequence). CDR3 region: CAWSLDRGTGNTIYF. The CDR3 nucleotides are TGTGCCTGGAGTCTCGACAGGGGAACTGGAAACACCATATATTTT.

The chain uses TRBV28 and TRBJ2-7, with D perhaps matching TRBD2 (6 bases). Trimming cost V 7 bases and J 1 base, with 14 bases left between them. CDR3 length: 14 amino acids. Germline values: CDR1 MDHEN, CDR2 SYDVKM. The CDR3 spells CASTREGRSYEQYF. The CDR3 DNA sequence: TGTGCCAGCACTAGGGAAGGGAGGTCCTACGAGCAGTACTTC.

The J gene is TRBJ2-1, the V gene TRBV14; D gene unclear. Deletions cut 4 bases from V and 2 bases from J, with 18 bases between. The CDR3 is made up of 17 amino acids. CDR1 and CDR2 from the germline V gene are SGHDN and FVKESK. The DNA of the CDR3 is TGTGCCAGCAGCCCCCCTCGTGAGAGCGCCCCCTACAATGAGCAGTTCTTC. Translated: CASSPPRESAPYNEQFF.

This clone appeared once. V gene TRBV4-1 combines with J gene TRBJ2-7; D may be TRBD1 (6 bases). With 0 bases removed from V and 0 bases from J, the gap between germline ends came to 9 bases. This CDR3 spans 15 amino acids. Germline V CDR1 and CDR2: MGHRA, YSYEKL. This chain's CDR3 is CASSQEKDSSYEQYF. Written as DNA, the CDR3 is TGCGCCAGCAGCCAAGAGAAGGACAGCTCCTACGAGCAGTACTTC.

The rearrangement joins TRBV7-9 to TRBJ1-1; possibly TRBD1 for D (6 bases). Germline CDR1 SEHNR, CDR2 FQNEAQ (reference sequence). This CDR3 is 16 amino acids long. V was pared by 8 bases and J by 3 bases, with 22 bases between. DNA for the CDR3: TGTGCCAGCTTCAAAGGGGGGAACAGGGAGTACACTGAAGCTTTCTTT. This translates into CASFKGGNREYTEAFF.

Only a few counts were recorded for this clone. The gene calls are TRBV27 and TRBJ1-1; possible D gene TRBD1, 5 bases. Germline V gene sequence: CDR1 MNHEY, CDR2 SMNVEV (reference sequence). V lost 5 bases and J 7 bases, leaving 17 bases between the germline ends. The CDR3 has 14 residues. The CDR3 coding sequence is TGTGCCAGCAGTCTCCGATCGTCAGGGATTGAAGCTTTCTTT. Encoded protein: CASSLRSSGIEAFF.

This chain links TRBV4-1 with TRBJ2-1; no clear D gene. The germline V gene encodes CDR1 MGHRA and CDR2 YSYEKL. The germline V and J ends were trimmed by 0 bases and 0 bases, with 9 bases remaining between them. The CDR3 loop spans 16 amino acids. The CDR3 bases are TGCGCCAGCAGCCAAGATCTTTCGAGCTCCTACAATGAGCAGTTCTTC. Amino acid sequence: CASSQDLSSSYNEQFF.

This rearrangement joins TRBV6-1 to TRBJ2-6, with 10 bases matching TRBD1. The CDR3 spans 17 residues. J gave up 4 bases and V 1 base, and 4 bases lay outside the gene matches. CDR1 is MNHNS and CDR2 is SASEGT in the germline V gene. In DNA, the CDR3 is TGTGCCAGCAGTGAAGGACAGGGGGCGGGCGGGGCCAACGTCCTGACTTTC. Its protein is CASSEGQGAGGANVLTF.

In this sample, this clone turned up many times. The chain joins TRBV7-9 to TRBJ1-4; TRBD1 matches 8 bases. CDR3 length: 16 amino acids. V gave up 2 bases and J gave up 4 bases; unmatched junction bases: 6. Germline CDR1 and CDR2: SEHNR and FQNEAQ (reference sequence). The DNA for the CDR3 is TGTGCCAGCAGCTTACCCCAAGACAGGGGTAATGAAAAACTGTTTTTT. Translated, it gives CASSLPQDRGNEKLFF.

The rearrangement joins TRBV24-1 to TRBJ2-1; TRBD1 agrees at 9 bases. CDR3 length: 14 residues. Trimming took 7 bases from V and 1 from J; bases not matched to a gene: 1. Germline CDR1 is KGHDR and CDR2 is SFDVKD. For the CDR3, the DNA is TGTGCCACCAGGACAGGGGGTTCCTACAATGAGCAGTTCTTC. It yields the protein CATRTGGSYNEQFF.

The chain recombines TRBV19 with TRBJ2-7; D is undetermined. Trimming stripped 5 bases from V and 0 bases from J, with 8 bases between. The CDR3 totals 13 residues. CDR1 LNHDA and CDR2 SQIVND come from the germline V gene (reference sequence). In nucleotides, the CDR3 is TGTGCCAGTAGTGTCACGAGCTCCTACGAGCAGTACTTC. Protein product: CASSVTSSYEQYF. The entire variable domain, with the rest obtained from reference TRBV19 and TRBJ2-7, is as follows: DGGITQSPKYLFRKEGQNVTLSCEQNLNHDAMYWYRQDPGQGLRLIYYSQIVNDFQKGDIAEGYSVSREKKESFPLTVTSAQKNPTAFYLCASSVTSSYEQYFGPGTRLTVT.

The chain employs TRBV5-1 and TRBJ2-3; 9 bases are shared with TRBD2. This CDR3 comprises 16 residues. CDR1 is SGHRS and CDR2 is YFSETQ in the germline V gene. Losses at the gene ends were 2 bases for V and 6 bases for J; bases not matched to a gene: 10. CDR3 sequence reads: CASSLGGLANSDTQYF. CDR3 nucleotide sequence: TGCGCCAGCAGCTTAGGAGGACTAGCGAACTCGGATACGCAGTATTTT.

This clone has only a few counts. V gene TRBV6-6 combines with J gene TRBJ1-5; TRBD1 matches at 7 bases. The trim removed 0 bases at V and 7 bases at J, leaving 6 bases unmatched. The CDR3 runs to 15 residues. CDR1 and CDR2 (germline): MNHNY, SVGAGI (reference sequence). Here the CDR3 DNA reads TGTGCCAGCAGTTACTCAGGGGGCGCGGGACAGCCCCAGCATTTT. Residues: CASSYSGGAGQPQHF.

The J gene is TRBJ2-1, the V gene TRBV27; the match to TRBD2 covers 12 bases. Germline-derived CDR1 and CDR2 are MNHEY and SMNVEV (reference sequence). With V trimmed by 4 bases and J by 8 bases, 12 bases remained unmatched. The CDR3 sequence is 17 residues long. CDR3 DNA sequence: TGTGCCAGCAGTTCATTAATGACTAGCGGGAGTAGGGATGAGCAGTTCTTC. Its protein product is CASSSLMTSGSRDEQFF.

The chain recombines TRBV7-3 with TRBJ2-3, with no clear D. CDR1 and CDR2 (germline): SGHTA, FQGTGA. This CDR3 contains 15 residues. V lost 4 bases and J lost 2, with 13 bases in between. CDR3 nucleotide sequence: TGTGCCAGCAGCTCCAGAGGCGGAATCACAGATACGCAGTATTTT. Residues: CASSSRGGITDTQYF.

The chain uses TRBV11-2 and TRBJ1-2; D may be TRBD1 (5 bases). Germline CDR1 SGHAT, CDR2 FQNNGV. V was trimmed by 0 bases and J by 1 base, leaving 12 bases between them. CDR3 length: 16 amino acids. The CDR3 sequence is CASSLEISQGNYGYTF. The CDR3 DNA sequence: TGTGCCAGCAGCTTAGAGATCTCCCAGGGTAACTATGGCTACACCTTC.

This chain links TRBV5-6 with TRBJ2-3, with 10 bases fitting TRBD1. Looked up from germline, CDR1 is SGHDT and CDR2 is YYEEEE. Losses at the gene ends were 2 bases for V and 3 bases for J; bases not matched to a gene: 3. There are 15 residues in the CDR3. CDR3 DNA sequence: TGTGCCAGCAGCTTCGGGACAGGGGTTACAGATACGCAGTATTTT. It encodes CASSFGTGVTDTQYF.

Note on this clone: Additional DNA sequences in this sample encode the identical CDR3. This sequence joins TRBV7-9 and TRBJ1-1; the D gene is possibly TRBD1 (6 bases). The germline V gene has CDR1 SEHNR and CDR2 FQNEAQ (reference sequence). The V end was cut by 3 bases, the J end by 1 base, with 9 bases between. The CDR3 length is 14 residues. For the CDR3, the DNA is TGTGCCAGCAGCTTCGGCAGGGGGAACACTGAAGCTTTCTTT. Its protein product is CASSFGRGNTEAFF.

The V and J genes are TRBV21-1 and TRBJ2-5; TRBD2, the table's D call, was not compared with the DNA. TRBV21-1 is a recognized pseudogene. The CDR3 loop spans 15 amino acids. CDR3 sequence reads: CASRTGVLIEIAQYF. The CDR3 DNA sequence: TGTGCCAGCAGAACGGGAGTCCTCATCGAAATTGCCCAGTACTTC.

The J gene is TRBJ2-3, the V gene TRBV28; the match to TRBD2 covers 8 bases. The CDR3 is 15 residues long. Germline V gives CDR1 MDHEN, CDR2 SYDVKM. V was clipped by 2 bases and J by 7 bases; unmatched bases: 8. The CDR3, as DNA: TGTGCCAGCAGTTTAAGGATAGCGGGGAGACATACGCAGTATTTT. It yields the protein CASSLRIAGRHTQYF.

The rearrangement joins TRBV7-3 to TRBJ2-2; perhaps TRBD2 as D (6 bases). The length of the CDR3 is 14 residues. Germline CDR1 reads SGHTA; CDR2 reads FQGTGA. Trimming left V 3 bases short and J 5 bases short, with 10 bases between. CDR3 loop: CASSLSSGTGELFF. Written as DNA, the CDR3 is TGTGCCAGCAGCTTGTCGAGCGGGACCGGGGAGCTGTTTTTT.

The gene calls are TRBV5-4 and TRBJ2-1, with D perhaps matching TRBD2 (7 bases). The length of the CDR3 is 15 residues. Germline V CDR1 and CDR2: SGHNT, YYREEE (reference sequence). V gave up 2 bases and J gave up 8 bases, with 17 bases separating them. CDR3 amino acids: CASSLLRGGLDEQFF. CDR3 sequence (DNA): TGTGCCAGCAGCTTACTTAGGGGGGGGCTGGATGAGCAGTTCTTC.

The chain joins TRBV9 to TRBJ2-5; 8 bases are shared with TRBD1. With V trimmed by 7 bases and J by 5 bases, 13 bases remained unmatched. The germline CDR1 and CDR2 sequences are SGDLS and YYNGEE. The CDR3 has 15 amino acids. For the CDR3, the DNA is TGTGCCAGCTCCCCCCTACAGGGGGTCGGTGAGACCCAGTACTTC. This encodes CASSPLQGVGETQYF.

J is TRBJ1-5 and V is TRBV7-2, with TRBD1 matching 7 bases. Germline V CDR1 and CDR2: SGHTA, FQGNSA. CDR3 length: 15 amino acids. V gave up 5 bases and J gave up 0 bases; unmatched junction bases: 4. In DNA, the CDR3 is TGTGCCAGCAGCGTTACAGGGGTTAGCAATCAGCCCCAGCATTTT. Translation: CASSVTGVSNQPQHF.